This T cell receptor beta chain was observed in a study of post-analysis software for immune sequencing data. Whole-study context: Recorded subtypes: relapsing-remitting, secondary progressive, progressive-relapsing; some patients unannotated.

Study-wide results and limits: Relative to controls, patients had 4 or 5 TRBV segments at higher frequency, with TRBV5-6, TRBV5-1 and TRBV20-1 among these.

Unique molecular identifiers were carried by the TCR beta cDNA libraries. Starting from roughly 1.1 to 9.2 million T cells, the study yielded 500,000 or so cDNA molecules. TCRdb itself ran the PCR reads through MiXCR, one entry per CDR3 protein. This sample has hundreds of thousands of distinct CDR3 sequences, with 25% to 30% found just once. About this clonotype itself: What it recognizes is unknown.

Germline CDR1 LNHNV, CDR2 YYDKDF (reference sequence). The CDR3 spans 16 residues. Trimming took 3 bases from V and 2 from J, leaving 11 bases between them. The receptor was derived from a girl aged 10 to 17 with multiple sclerosis. The sequencing sample was made of blood. V usage is TRBV15 and J usage is TRBJ1-6, with D tentatively TRBD1 (6 bases). This CDR3 is CATSRQGRAYNSPLHF. DNA for the CDR3: TGTGCCACCAGCAGGCAGGGGAGAGCCTATAATTCACCCCTCCACTTT.